The present T cell receptor beta chain was sequenced within a study of control samples from healthy donors and cancer patients. Data came from immunoSEQ multiplex PCR; TCRdb stores just in-frame clones and leaves some out. Of over 150,000 clones listed, around 94% are singletons. The CDR3 has 13 residues. The trim removed 7 bases at V and 10 bases at J, leaving 6 bases unmatched. The germline V gene encodes CDR1 SGDLS and CDR2 YYNGEE. The sequence was collected from a man in his 60s with colorectal cancer. The chain recombines TRBV9 with TRBJ2-1, with TRBD2 identical over 12 bases. Sequenced sample: PBMCs. This CDR3 is CASALAGGWEQFF. The CDR3 nucleotides read TGTGCCAGCGCCCTAGCGGGGGGGTGGGAGCAGTTCTTC.